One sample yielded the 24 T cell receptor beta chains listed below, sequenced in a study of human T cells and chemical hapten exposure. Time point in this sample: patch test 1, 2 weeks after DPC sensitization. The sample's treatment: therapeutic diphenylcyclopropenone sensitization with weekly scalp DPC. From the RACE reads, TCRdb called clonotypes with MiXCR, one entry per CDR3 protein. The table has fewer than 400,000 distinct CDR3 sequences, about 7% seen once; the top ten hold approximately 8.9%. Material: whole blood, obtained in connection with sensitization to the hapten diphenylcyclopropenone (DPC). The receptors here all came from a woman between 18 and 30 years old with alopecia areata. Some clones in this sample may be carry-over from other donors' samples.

The CDR3 reads CAISEGGIRYNEQFF. CDR3 in DNA: TGTGCCATCAGTGAGGGAGGGATCCGGTACAATGAGCAGTTCTTC. The chain links TRBV10-3 to TRBJ2-1; D might be TRBD2 (6 bases). This CDR3 spans 15 amino acids. Trimming took 2 bases from V and 4 from J, leaving 12 bases between them. From germline, CDR1 is ENHRY and CDR2 SYGVKD.

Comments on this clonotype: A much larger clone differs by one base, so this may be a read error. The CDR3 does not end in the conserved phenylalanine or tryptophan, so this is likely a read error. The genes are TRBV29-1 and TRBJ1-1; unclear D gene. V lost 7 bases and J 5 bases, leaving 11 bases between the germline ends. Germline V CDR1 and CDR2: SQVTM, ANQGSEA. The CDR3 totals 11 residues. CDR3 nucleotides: TGCAGCGGTTCTTGGACGACTGAAGCTTTCCTT. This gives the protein CSGSWTTEAFL.

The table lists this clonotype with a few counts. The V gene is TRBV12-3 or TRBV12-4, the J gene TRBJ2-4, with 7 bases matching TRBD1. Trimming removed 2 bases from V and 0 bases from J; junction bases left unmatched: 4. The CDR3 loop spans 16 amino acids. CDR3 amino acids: CASSLWGQIAKNIQYF. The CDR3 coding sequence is TGTGCCAGCAGTTTATGGGGACAGATAGCCAAAAACATTCAGTACTTC.

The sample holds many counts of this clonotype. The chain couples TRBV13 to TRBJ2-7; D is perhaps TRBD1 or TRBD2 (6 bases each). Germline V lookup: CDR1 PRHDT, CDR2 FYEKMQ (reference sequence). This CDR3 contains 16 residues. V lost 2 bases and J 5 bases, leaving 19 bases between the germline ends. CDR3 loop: CASSLYPVGGHDEQYF. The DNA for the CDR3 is TGTGCCAGCAGCTTATACCCAGTCGGGGGCCACGACGAGCAGTACTTC. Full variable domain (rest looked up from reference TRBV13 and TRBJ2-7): AAGVIQSPRHLIKEKRETATLKCYPIPRHDTVYWYQQGPGQDPQFLISFYEKMQSDKGSIPDRFSAQQFSDYHSELNMSSLELGDSALYFCASSLYPVGGHDEQYFGPGTRLTVT.

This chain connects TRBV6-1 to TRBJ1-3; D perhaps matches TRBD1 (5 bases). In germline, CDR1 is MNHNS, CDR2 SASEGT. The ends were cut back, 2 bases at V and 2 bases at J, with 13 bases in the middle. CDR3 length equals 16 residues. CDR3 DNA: TGTGCCAGCAGTGAACAGGTGGGGGTAGCTGGAAACACCATATATTTT. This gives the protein CASSEQVGVAGNTIYF.

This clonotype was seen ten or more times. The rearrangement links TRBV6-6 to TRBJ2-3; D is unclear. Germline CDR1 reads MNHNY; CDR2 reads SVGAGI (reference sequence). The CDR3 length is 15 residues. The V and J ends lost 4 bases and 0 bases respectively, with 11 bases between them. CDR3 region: CASSLADTSTDTQYF. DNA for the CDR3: TGTGCCAGCAGTTTGGCAGATACTAGCACAGATACGCAGTATTTT.

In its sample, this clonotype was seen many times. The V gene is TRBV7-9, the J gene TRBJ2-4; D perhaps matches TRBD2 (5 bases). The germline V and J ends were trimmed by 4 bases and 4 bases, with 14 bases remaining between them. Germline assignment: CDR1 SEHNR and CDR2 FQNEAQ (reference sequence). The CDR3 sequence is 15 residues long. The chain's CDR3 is CASSSSLKRKNIQYF. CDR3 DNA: TGTGCCAGCAGCTCGTCCCTAAAGCGGAAAAACATTCAGTACTTC.

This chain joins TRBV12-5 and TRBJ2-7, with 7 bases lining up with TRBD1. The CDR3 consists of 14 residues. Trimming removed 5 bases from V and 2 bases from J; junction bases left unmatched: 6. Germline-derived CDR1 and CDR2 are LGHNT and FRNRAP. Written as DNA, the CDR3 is TGTGCTAGTGGTCCAGACAGGGCTACCTACGAGCAGTACTTC. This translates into CASGPDRATYEQYF.

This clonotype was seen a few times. CDR3 DNA: TGTGCCAGCAGCCGCCAGGGGGTGAACGAGCAGTACTTC. Translation: CASSRQGVNEQYF. V gene TRBV9 combines with J gene TRBJ2-7, with TRBD1 identical over 7 bases. The J segment lost 5 bases and the V segment lost 4 bases, leaving 6 bases of the junction unmatched. The CDR3 covers 13 residues. In germline, CDR1 is SGDLS, CDR2 YYNGEE.

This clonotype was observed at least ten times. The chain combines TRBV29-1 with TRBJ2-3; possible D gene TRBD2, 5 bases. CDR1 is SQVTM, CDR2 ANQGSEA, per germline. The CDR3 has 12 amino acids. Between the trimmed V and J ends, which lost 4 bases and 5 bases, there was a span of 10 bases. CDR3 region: CSVGRGEDTQYF. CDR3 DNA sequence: TGCAGCGTTGGTCGGGGAGAAGATACGCAGTATTTT.

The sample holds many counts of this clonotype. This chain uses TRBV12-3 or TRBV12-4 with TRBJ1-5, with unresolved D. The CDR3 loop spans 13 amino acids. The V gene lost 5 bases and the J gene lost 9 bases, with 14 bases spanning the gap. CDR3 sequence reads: CASSPQTLSPQHF. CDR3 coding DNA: TGTGCCAGCAGTCCCCAGACCCTATCGCCCCAGCATTTT.

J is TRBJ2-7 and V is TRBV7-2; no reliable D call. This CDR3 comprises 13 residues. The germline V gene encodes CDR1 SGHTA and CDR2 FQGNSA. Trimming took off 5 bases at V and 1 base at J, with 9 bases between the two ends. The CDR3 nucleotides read TGTGCCAGCAGCCCAGTTGCATCCTACGAGCAGTACTTC. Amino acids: CASSPVASYEQYF. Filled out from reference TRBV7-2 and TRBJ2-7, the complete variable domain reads GAGVSQSPSNKVTEKGKDVELRCDPISGHTALYWYRQSLGQGLEFLIYFQGNSAPDKSGLPSDRFSAERTGGSVSTLTIQRTQQEDSAVYLCASSPVASYEQYFGPGTRLTVT.

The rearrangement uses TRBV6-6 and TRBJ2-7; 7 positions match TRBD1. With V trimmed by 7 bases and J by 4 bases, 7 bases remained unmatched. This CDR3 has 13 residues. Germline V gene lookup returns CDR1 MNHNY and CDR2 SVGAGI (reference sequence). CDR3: CASTTYRGYEQYF. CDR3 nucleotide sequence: TGTGCCAGCACCACTTACAGGGGATACGAGCAGTACTTC.

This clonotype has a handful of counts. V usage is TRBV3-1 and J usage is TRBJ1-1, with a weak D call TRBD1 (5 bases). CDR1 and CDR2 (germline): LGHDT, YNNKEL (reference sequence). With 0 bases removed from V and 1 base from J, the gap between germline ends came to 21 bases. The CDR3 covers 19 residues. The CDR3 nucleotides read TGTGCCAGCAGCCAAGATCTCCCCTCAGTCGGGGGATCGAACACTGAAGCTTTCTTT. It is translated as CASSQDLPSVGGSNTEAFF.

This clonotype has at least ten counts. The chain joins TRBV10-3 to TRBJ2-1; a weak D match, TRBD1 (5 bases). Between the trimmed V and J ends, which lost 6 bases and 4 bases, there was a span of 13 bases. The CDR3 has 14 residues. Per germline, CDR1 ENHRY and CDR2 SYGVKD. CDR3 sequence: CAIRAGLSYNEQFF. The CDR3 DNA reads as TGTGCCATCAGGGCAGGGTTGTCTTACAATGAGCAGTTCTTC.

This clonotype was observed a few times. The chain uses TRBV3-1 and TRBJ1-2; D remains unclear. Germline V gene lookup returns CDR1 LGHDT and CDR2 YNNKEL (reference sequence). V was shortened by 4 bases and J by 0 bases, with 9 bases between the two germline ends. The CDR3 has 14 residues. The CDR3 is CASSRAAANYGYTF. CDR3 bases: TGTGCCAGCAGCCGGGCGGCAGCTAACTATGGCTACACCTTC.

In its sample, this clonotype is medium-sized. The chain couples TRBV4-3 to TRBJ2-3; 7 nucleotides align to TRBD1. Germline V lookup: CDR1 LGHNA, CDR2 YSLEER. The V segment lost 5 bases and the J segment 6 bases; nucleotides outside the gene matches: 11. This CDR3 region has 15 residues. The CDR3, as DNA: TGCGCCAGCAGCTATACAGGGGACCTCAGCGATACGCAGTATTTT. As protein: CASSYTGDLSDTQYF.

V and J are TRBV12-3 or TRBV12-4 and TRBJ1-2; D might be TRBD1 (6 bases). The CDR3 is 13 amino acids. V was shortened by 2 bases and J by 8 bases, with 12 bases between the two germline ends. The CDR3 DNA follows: TGTGCCAGCAGTTTAAACAGGGTAGGGGGCTACACCTTC. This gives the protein CASSLNRVGGYTF.

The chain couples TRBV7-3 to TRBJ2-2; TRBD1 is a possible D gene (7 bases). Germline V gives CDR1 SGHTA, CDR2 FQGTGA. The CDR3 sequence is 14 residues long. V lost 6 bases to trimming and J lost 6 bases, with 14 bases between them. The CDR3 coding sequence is TGTGCCAGCAGTCGGACAGGAGGGGCCGGGGAGCTGTTTTTT. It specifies CASSRTGGAGELFF.

Written as DNA, the CDR3 is TGTGCCAGCAGCCGGTGGGAGCGGGGCAACAATGAGCAGTTCTTC. This sequence encodes CASSRWERGNNEQFF. This chain connects TRBV6-5 to TRBJ2-1; 7 bases line up with TRBD2. CDR3 length: 15 amino acids. Germline-derived CDR1 and CDR2 are MNHEY and SVGAGI. V lost 6 bases to trimming and J lost 5 bases; unmatched junction nucleotides: 10.

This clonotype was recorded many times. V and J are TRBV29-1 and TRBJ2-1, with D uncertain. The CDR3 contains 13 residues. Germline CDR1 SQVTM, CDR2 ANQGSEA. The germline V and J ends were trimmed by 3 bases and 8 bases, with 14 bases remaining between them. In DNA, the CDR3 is TGCAGCGTTGAGGAACAGCTCGACGATGAGCAGTTCTTC. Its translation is CSVEEQLDDEQFF.

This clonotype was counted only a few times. The CDR3 loop reads CASSAGQGGYEQYF. CDR3 DNA sequence: TGTGCCAGCAGTGCGGGACAGGGTGGATACGAGCAGTACTTC. The chain has TRBV6-2 or TRBV6-3 and TRBJ2-7, with TRBD1 matching over 9 bases. Germline V gene sequence: CDR1 MNHEY, CDR2 SVGEGT. The CDR3 length is 14 residues. Losses at the gene ends were 5 bases for V and 4 bases for J; bases not matched to a gene: 6.

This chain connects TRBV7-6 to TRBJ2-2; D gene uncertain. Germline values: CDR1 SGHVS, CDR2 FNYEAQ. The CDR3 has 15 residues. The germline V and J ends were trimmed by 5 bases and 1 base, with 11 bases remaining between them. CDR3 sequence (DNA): TGTGCCAGCAGCCTGAAAGACTTGAACACCGGGGAGCTGTTTTTT. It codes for CASSLKDLNTGELFF.

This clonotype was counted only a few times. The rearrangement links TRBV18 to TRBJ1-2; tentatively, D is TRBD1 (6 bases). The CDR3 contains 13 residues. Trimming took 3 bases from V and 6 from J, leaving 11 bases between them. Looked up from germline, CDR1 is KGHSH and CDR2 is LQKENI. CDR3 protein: CASSPWDIHGYTF. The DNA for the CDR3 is TGTGCCAGCTCACCCTGGGACATTCATGGCTACACCTTC.